The TCR beta chain under discussion was sequenced for a study of CD8 T cells in Susac syndrome. From blood CD8+ and CD4+ T cells, the TCR beta chain was sequenced. TEMRA cells were FACS-enriched, unlike CD8+ and CD4+ T cells, which were negatively isolated. An input of about 0.45 to 1 ug of RNA was subjected to reverse transcription using random hexamers. MiXCR was run by TCRdb on the immunoSEQ multiplex PCR reads, yielding one entry per CDR3 protein. The data contain under 20,000 distinct CDR3 sequences, around 95% of them singletons. V lost 6 bases and J 5 bases, leaving 13 bases between the germline ends. The germline V gene has CDR1 MNHEY and CDR2 SMNVEV (reference sequence). This CDR3 comprises 14 residues.

The specimen sequenced was CD8+ T cells from PBMCs. The receptor was isolated from a human donor in good health. This chain uses TRBV27 with TRBJ1-4; possibly TRBD1 for D (5 bases). For the CDR3, the DNA is TGTGCCAGCAGGACGGGGACCCCGAATGAAAAACTGTTTTTT. Amino acid sequence: CASRTGTPNEKLFF. Variable domain in full (rest from reference TRBV27 and TRBJ1-4): EAQVTQNPRYLITVTGKKLTVTCSQNMNHEYMSWYRQDPGLGLRQIYYSMNVEVTDKGDVPEGYKVSRKEKRNFPLILESPSPNQTSLYFCASRTGTPNEKLFFGSGTQLSVL.